This paragraph reports one T cell receptor (beta chain). The target antigen is unknown. This may arise from a read error, as a much more abundant clone is one base away. The sample comes from a study of breast tumors, draining lymph nodes, adjacent tissues. Overall study findings and caveats: Most tumor T cells seemingly derive from lymph node, then expand in tumor. Tumors had less TCR diversity than lymph nodes, more than nontumor tissue. Data only fit, rather than demonstrated, lymph node origin of most tumor T cells. Tumor and nontumor repertoires were significantly more similar in luminal-like than in basal-like breast cancer.

Breast cancer patients provided tissue from their axillary draining lymph nodes. This CDR3 contains 15 residues. Germline V CDR1 and CDR2: SEHNR, FQNEAQ (reference sequence). TCRdb re-derived calls from the multiplex PCR reads in MiXCR, one entry per CDR3 protein. The data show around 290,000 distinct CDR3 sequences, 30% to 35% seen once. The chain links TRBV7-9 to TRBJ1-2, with TRBD1 identical over 9 bases. Source material: axillary lymph node tissue. The receptor comes from a female donor with breast cancer. Some clones in this sample may be carry-over from other donors' samples. The CDR3 spells CASSTGQGPYYGYPF. The CDR3 DNA sequence: TGTGCCAGCAGCACTGGACAGGGGCCATACTATGGCTACCCCTTC. Full variable domain (missing parts from reference TRBV7-9 and TRBJ1-2): DTGVSQNPRHKITKRGQNVTFRCDPISEHNRLYWYRQTLGQGPEFLTYFQNEAQLEKSRLLSDRFSAERPKGSFSTLEIQRTEQGDSAMYLCASSTGQGPYYGYPFGSGTRLTVV.